Below are 20 T cell receptor beta chains sequenced from a single sample in a study of OX40 agonist ivuxolimab in advanced cancers. The table came from immunoSEQ multiplex PCR; TCRdb's copy has only in-frame clones and leaves some out. The table lists some 30,000 clones, more than 75% of them singletons. The sequences come from CD4+ or CD8+ T cells sorted from blood, collected in a trial of the OX40 agonist ivuxolimab. These receptors originate from an adult with an advanced solid tumor such as melanoma, head and neck, liver or kidney cancer.

This chain connects TRBV28 to TRBJ2-2; 8 bases are a match to TRBD2. The CDR3 contains 17 residues. CDR1 and CDR2 from the germline V gene are MDHEN and SYDVKM. The junction had 8 bases not matched to a gene; V was cut back by 4 bases and J by 1 base. In DNA, the CDR3 is TGTGCCAGCAGTTCTCAAGGGACTAGTTTGAACACCGGGGAGCTGTTTTTT. Amino acid sequence: CASSSQGTSLNTGELFF.

This chain connects TRBV27 to TRBJ1-2; D is ambiguous. The V gene's germline CDR1 is MNHEY and CDR2 SMNVEV (reference sequence). The V end was cut by 4 bases, the J end by 0 bases, with 15 bases between. The CDR3 consists of 16 residues. This CDR3 reads CASSYRGGLANYGYTF. Here the CDR3 DNA reads TGTGCCAGCAGTTATCGTGGCGGTCTAGCTAACTATGGCTACACCTTC.

V gene TRBV6-5 combines with J gene TRBJ2-7; weak D call: TRBD2 (6 bases). The length of the CDR3 is 13 residues. The V gene lost 6 bases and the J gene lost 0 bases, with 9 bases spanning the gap. Germline CDR1 is MNHEY and CDR2 is SVGAGI. The CDR3 protein is CASRSTSSYEQYF. DNA for the CDR3: TGTGCCAGCAGATCGACTAGCTCCTACGAGCAGTACTTC.

The chain is built from TRBV6-1 and TRBJ2-1, with 9 bases fitting TRBD2. Germline lookup yields CDR1 MNHNS and CDR2 SASEGT. The CDR3 contains 16 residues. The V gene end was trimmed by 2 bases and the J gene end by 9 bases; junction bases not matched to a gene: 11. The DNA for the CDR3 is TGTGCCAGCAGTGAATATCTGGCTAGCGGGACGGGTGAGCAGTTCTTC. It yields the protein CASSEYLASGTGEQFF.

The CDR3 here is CASIPPYF. The CDR3 region has the DNA TGTGCCAGCATCCCCCCGTACTTC. This chain uses TRBV21-1 with TRBJ2-7. TRBV21-1 is listed as a pseudogene. This CDR3 comprises 8 residues.

V is TRBV11-2 and J is TRBJ2-5, with D hard to call. V lost 5 bases to trimming and J lost 5 bases, with 18 bases between them. Germline V lookup: CDR1 SGHAT, CDR2 FQNNGV. The length of the CDR3 is 15 residues. The DNA for the CDR3 is TGTGCCAGCAGCCCCCCCCTCCCTGGGCCGGAGACCCAGTACTTC. This gives the protein CASSPPLPGPETQYF.

This clone occurred a few times. V is TRBV5-1 and J is TRBJ1-1; a weak D match, TRBD1 (6 bases). CDR1 and CDR2 from the germline V gene are SGHRS and YFSETQ. The CDR3 is 15 residues long. The germline V and J ends were trimmed by 0 bases and 1 base, with 10 bases remaining between them. The CDR3 sequence is CASSLGTGRNTEAFF. The CDR3 DNA follows: TGCGCCAGCAGCTTGGGTACAGGGCGGAACACTGAAGCTTTCTTT. The full variable domain, its missing parts supplied by reference TRBV5-1 and TRBJ1-1, is KAGVTQTPRYLIKTRGQQVTLSCSPISGHRSVSWYQQTPGQGLQFLFEYFSETQRNKGNFPGRFSGRQFSNSRSEMNVSTLELGDSALYLCASSLGTGRNTEAFFGQGTRLTVV.

The rearrangement joins TRBV4-1 to TRBJ2-1; TRBD1 agrees at 7 bases. The CDR3 totals 16 residues. Germline values: CDR1 MGHRA, CDR2 YSYEKL. The trim removed 2 bases at V and 4 bases at J, leaving 8 bases unmatched. The CDR3 spells CASSQRDSQTYNEQFF. The CDR3 DNA reads as TGCGCCAGCAGCCAACGGGACAGCCAAACATACAATGAGCAGTTCTTC.

This clone was seen only a few times. The V gene is TRBV7-9, the J gene TRBJ2-3; 9 positions match TRBD1. Germline assignment: CDR1 SEHNR and CDR2 FQNEAQ (reference sequence). The V segment lost 10 bases and the J segment 4 bases; nucleotides outside the gene matches: 9. The CDR3 sequence is 14 residues long. CDR3 sequence (DNA): TGTGCCACTGACCCGGGACAGGGACCAGATACGCAGTATTTT. Translation: CATDPGQGPDTQYF.

The chain links TRBV6-5 to TRBJ2-7; D assignment may be TRBD1 or TRBD2 (5 bases each). Germline CDR1 is MNHEY and CDR2 is SVGAGI. Trimming pared 0 bases from V and 4 bases from J, leaving 7 bases between. This CDR3 contains 13 residues. The CDR3 DNA follows: TGTGCCAGCAGTTACTCGAGGGGTTACGAGCAGTACTTC. It codes for CASSYSRGYEQYF.

This clone occurred once. The chain recombines TRBV6-6 with TRBJ2-3; D unclear. Germline loops: CDR1 MNHNY, CDR2 SVGAGI (reference sequence). Trimming took off 8 bases at V and 4 bases at J, with 4 bases between the two ends. The CDR3 has 10 residues. The CDR3 nucleotides read TGTGCCAGCTTCTCAGATACGCAGTATTTT. It yields the protein CASFSDTQYF.

The chain joins TRBV5-1 to TRBJ2-7; TRBD1 is a possible D gene (6 bases). Per germline, CDR1 SGHRS and CDR2 YFSETQ. The CDR3 loop spans 14 amino acids. V was pared by 1 base and J by 5 bases, with 13 bases between. In DNA, the CDR3 is TGCGCCAGCAGCTTGTTACAGGGTACTCACGAGCAGTACTTC. Amino acids: CASSLLQGTHEQYF.

V is TRBV28 and J is TRBJ2-1, with TRBD1 matching 10 bases. J lost 5 bases, V lost 3 bases, and 10 bases had no gene match. Germline assignment: CDR1 MDHEN and CDR2 SYDVKM. The CDR3 consists of 17 residues. The CDR3 loop reads CASSFTGTGDGHNEQFF. CDR3 nucleotide sequence: TGTGCCAGCAGTTTCACCGGGACAGGGGATGGTCACAATGAGCAGTTCTTC.

The V gene is TRBV6-5, the J gene TRBJ2-7, with D tentatively TRBD2 (7 bases). This CDR3 is 15 amino acids long. Per germline, CDR1 MNHEY and CDR2 SVGAGI. V lost 6 bases and J lost 0, with 15 bases in between. CDR3 amino acids: CASRGGRDNSYEQYF. As DNA, the CDR3 is TGTGCCAGCAGGGGGGGGAGGGACAACTCCTACGAGCAGTACTTC.

The rearrangement links TRBV5-1 to TRBJ2-5; D is undetermined. The J call is uncertain, as TRBJ2-7 better fits the DNA end. The CDR3 has 13 amino acids. From germline, CDR1 is SGHRS and CDR2 YFSETQ. The CDR3 nucleotides read TGCGCCAGCAGCCCCTCCCCCCTCCGCGAGCAGTACTTC. Translating gives CASSPSPLREQYF.

The gene calls are TRBV6-5 and TRBJ2-5; 8 nucleotides line up with TRBD2. With 5 bases clipped from V and 9 bases from J, the junction kept 8 bases outside the gene matches. Germline CDR1 reads MNHEY; CDR2 reads SVGAGI. The CDR3 has 13 amino acids. The CDR3 region has the DNA TGTGCCAGCAGTACTAGCGGTCCGGGGGCCCAGTACTTC. Protein sequence: CASSTSGPGAQYF.

This CDR3 reads CASSLVPLMREQGEQYF. The CDR3 coding sequence is TGTGCCAGCAGCTTGGTTCCCCTGATGAGGGAGCAGGGGGAGCAGTACTTC. This chain links TRBV5-8 with TRBJ2-7, with a tentative D call TRBD1 (6 bases). The CDR3 has 17 residues. Trimming took 0 bases from V and 7 from J, leaving 23 bases between them. Germline V CDR1 and CDR2: SGHTS, YDEGEE.

The chain carries TRBV5-5 and TRBJ2-7, with D uncertain. The CDR3 consists of 15 residues. Looked up from germline, CDR1 is SGHKS and CDR2 is YYEKEE (reference sequence). Trimming left V 3 bases short and J 0 bases short, with 13 bases between. Written as DNA, the CDR3 is TGTGCCAGCAGCTCCGTGGAGACCCGCTCCTACGAGCAGTACTTC. This gives the protein CASSSVETRSYEQYF.

This chain uses TRBV11-3 with TRBJ2-3, with a tentative D call TRBD1 (6 bases). The length of the CDR3 is 13 residues. CDR1 is SGHNT and CDR2 is YENEEA in the germline V gene. Trimming took off 6 bases at V and 2 bases at J, with 9 bases between the two ends. CDR3 in amino acids: CASSWTVTDTQYF. In nucleotides, the CDR3 is TGTGCCAGCAGTTGGACAGTCACAGATACGCAGTATTTT.

In its sample, this clone was seen once. This sequence joins TRBV2 and TRBJ1-5; 12 nucleotides line up with TRBD1. Per the germline V gene, CDR1 is SNHLY and CDR2 is FYNNEI. Trimming cost V 4 bases and J 7 bases; bases outside gene matches: 8. This CDR3 is 16 amino acids long. CDR3 amino acids: CASSARDRGREQPQHF. Here the CDR3 DNA reads TGTGCCAGCAGTGCCCGGGACAGGGGGCGAGAACAGCCCCAGCATTTT.